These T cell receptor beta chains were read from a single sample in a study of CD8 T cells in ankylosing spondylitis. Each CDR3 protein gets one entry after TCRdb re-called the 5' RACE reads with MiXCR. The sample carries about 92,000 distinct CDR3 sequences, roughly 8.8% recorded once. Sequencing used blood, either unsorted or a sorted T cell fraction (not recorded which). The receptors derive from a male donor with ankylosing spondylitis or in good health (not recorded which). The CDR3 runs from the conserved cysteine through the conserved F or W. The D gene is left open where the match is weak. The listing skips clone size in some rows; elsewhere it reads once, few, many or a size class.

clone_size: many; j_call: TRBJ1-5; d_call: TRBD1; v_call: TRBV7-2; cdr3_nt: TGTGCCAGCAGCGCCACAGGGGTACAGCCCCAGCATTTT; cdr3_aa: CASSATGVQPQHF
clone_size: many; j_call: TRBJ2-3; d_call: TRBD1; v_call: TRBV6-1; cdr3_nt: TGTGCCAGCAGACTCCTCAGGGGGCCGACAGATACGCAGTATTTT; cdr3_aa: CASRLLRGPTDTQYF
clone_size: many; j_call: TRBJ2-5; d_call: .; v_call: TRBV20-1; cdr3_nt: TGCAGTGCTAGAGACGCAGGACTCCCAGCAGAGACCCAGTACTTC; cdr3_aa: CSARDAGLPAETQYF
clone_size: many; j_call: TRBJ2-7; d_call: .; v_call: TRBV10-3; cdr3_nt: TGTGCCATCGGGGAGGATAACTCCTACGAGCAGTACTTC; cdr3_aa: CAIGEDNSYEQYF
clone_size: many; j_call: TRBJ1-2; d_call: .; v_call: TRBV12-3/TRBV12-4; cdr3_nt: TGTGCCAGCAGTTTCCAGGAATCGAGCGCCTATGGCTACACCTTC; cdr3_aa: CASSFQESSAYGYTF
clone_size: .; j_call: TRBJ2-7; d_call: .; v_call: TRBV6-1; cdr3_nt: TGTGCCAGTATCGCAGGGAACTACGAGCAGTACTTC; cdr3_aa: CASIAGNYEQYF
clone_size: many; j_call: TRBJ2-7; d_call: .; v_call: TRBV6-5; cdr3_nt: TGTGCCAGCAGTTACACCAGGTGGGATGGGGAGCAGTACTTC; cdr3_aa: CASSYTRWDGEQYF
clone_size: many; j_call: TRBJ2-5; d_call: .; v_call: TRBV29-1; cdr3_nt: TGCAGCGTTGAAGATCGCCGAAAAGAGACCCAGTACTTC; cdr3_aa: CSVEDRRKETQYF
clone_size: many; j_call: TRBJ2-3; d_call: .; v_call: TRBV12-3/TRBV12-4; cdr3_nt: TGTGCCAGCAGTTTCGGGACCCAACCCGCAGATACGCAGTATTTT; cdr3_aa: CASSFGTQPADTQYF
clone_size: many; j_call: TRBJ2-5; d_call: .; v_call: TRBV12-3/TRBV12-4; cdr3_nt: TGTGCCAGCAGACTGGGTCGTTACCAAGAGACCCAGTACTTC; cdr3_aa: CASRLGRYQETQYF
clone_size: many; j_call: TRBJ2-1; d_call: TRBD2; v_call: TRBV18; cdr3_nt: TGTGCCAGCTCCCGGACTAGCGGGCTTCGAGATGAGCAGTTCTTC; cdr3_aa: CASSRTSGLRDEQFF
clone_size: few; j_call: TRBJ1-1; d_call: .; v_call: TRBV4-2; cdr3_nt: TGTGCCAGCAGCCAAGTCCCTCAGGTGAGGGAGGGCGTGAACACTGAAGCTTTCTTT; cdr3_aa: CASSQVPQVREGVNTEAFF
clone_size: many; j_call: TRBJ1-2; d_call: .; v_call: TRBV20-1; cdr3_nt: TGCAGTGTTAGTAGGGGGACCCGAAAGGGTGGCTACACCTTC; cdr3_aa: CSVSRGTRKGGYTF
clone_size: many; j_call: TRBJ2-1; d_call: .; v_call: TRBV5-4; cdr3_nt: TGTGCCAGCAGCCCCTACCGGGGCAGGGATAAGAATGAGCAGTTCTTC; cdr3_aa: CASSPYRGRDKNEQFF
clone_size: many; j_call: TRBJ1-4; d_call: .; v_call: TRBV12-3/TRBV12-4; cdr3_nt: TGTGCCAGCACCCCATGGGTCACTAATGAAAAACTGTTTTTT; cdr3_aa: CASTPWVTNEKLFF
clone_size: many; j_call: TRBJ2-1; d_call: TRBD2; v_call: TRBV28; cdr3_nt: TGTGCCAGCAGTCTGGGACTAGCGGGGGTAAGGCTCTTC; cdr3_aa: CASSLGLAGVRLF
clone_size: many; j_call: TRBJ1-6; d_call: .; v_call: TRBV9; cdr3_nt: TGTGCCAGCAGCGACCGGGGGGATTCACCCCTCCACTTT; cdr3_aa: CASSDRGDSPLHF
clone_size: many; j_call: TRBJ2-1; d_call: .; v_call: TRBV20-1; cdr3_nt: TGCAGTAGGGACTACAATGAGCAGTTCTTC; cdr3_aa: CSRDYNEQFF
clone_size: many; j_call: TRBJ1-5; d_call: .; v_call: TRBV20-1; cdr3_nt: TGCAGTGCTCTTCCCCCTTATAATCAGCCCCAGCATTTT; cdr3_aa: CSALPPYNQPQHF
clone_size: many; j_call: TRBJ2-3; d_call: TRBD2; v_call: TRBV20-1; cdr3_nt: TGCAGTGCAACGACTAGCGGGCGCGATACGCAGTATTTT; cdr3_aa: CSATTSGRDTQYF
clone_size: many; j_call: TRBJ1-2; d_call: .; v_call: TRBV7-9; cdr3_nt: TGTGCCAGCAGCTTAGCGGGGGATGGCTACACCTTC; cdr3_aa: CASSLAGDGYTF
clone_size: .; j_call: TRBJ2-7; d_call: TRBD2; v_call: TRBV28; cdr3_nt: TGTGCCAGCAGACCCTCTAGCGGGGGCCCGGCGGAGCAGTACTTC; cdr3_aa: CASRPSSGGPAEQYF
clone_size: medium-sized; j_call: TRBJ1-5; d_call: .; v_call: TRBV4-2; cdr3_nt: TGTGCCAGCAGCCAAGATAGCAATCAGCCCCAGCATTTT; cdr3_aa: CASSQDSNQPQHF
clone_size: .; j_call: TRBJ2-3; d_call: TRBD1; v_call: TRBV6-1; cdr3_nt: TGTGCCAGCAGGGAGACAGGGGTGGTGACAGATACGCAGTATTTT; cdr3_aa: CASRETGVVTDTQYF
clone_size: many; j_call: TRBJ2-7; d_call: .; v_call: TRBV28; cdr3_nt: TGTGCCAGCAGTTTACTGGGGGGAAATTACGAGCAGTACTTC; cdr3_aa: CASSLLGGNYEQYF
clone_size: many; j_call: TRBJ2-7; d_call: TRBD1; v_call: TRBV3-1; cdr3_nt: TGTGCCAGCGGTTGGACAGGGCCCTCCTACGAGCAGTACTTC; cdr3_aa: CASGWTGPSYEQYF
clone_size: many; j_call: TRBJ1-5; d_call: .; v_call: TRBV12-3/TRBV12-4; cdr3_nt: TGTGCCAGCAGTTTAAGCAGGGAGGCCAATCAGCCCCAGCATTTT; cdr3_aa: CASSLSREANQPQHF
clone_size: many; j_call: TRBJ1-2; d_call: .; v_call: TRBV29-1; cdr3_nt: TGCAGCGTTGGGCGGAGGCGGAATGGCTACACCTTC; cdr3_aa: CSVGRRRNGYTF
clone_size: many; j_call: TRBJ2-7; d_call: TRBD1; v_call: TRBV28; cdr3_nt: TGTGCCAGCAGTACTACCGGGACAGCCAAATTTCACTCGGGTTCAGGGTTC; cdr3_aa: CASSTTGTAKFHSGSGF
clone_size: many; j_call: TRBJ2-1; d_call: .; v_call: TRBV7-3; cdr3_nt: TGTGCCAGCAGCTTAGAGTGGGGGAGGCGCAATGAGCAGTTCTTC; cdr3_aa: CASSLEWGRRNEQFF
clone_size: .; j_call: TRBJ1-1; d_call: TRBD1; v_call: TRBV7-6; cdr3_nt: TGTGCCAGCAGCCAGGACAGGGGCACTGAAGCTTTCTTT; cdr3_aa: CASSQDRGTEAFF
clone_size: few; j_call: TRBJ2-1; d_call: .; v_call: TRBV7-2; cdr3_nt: TGTGCCAGCAGCTTAACGGGCAGGGGGGTCGAGCAGTTCTTC; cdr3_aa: CASSLTGRGVEQFF
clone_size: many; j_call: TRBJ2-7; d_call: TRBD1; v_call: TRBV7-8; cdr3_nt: TGTGCCAGCAGCCTCCGGGACAGGTACTACGAGCAGTACTTC; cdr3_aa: CASSLRDRYYEQYF
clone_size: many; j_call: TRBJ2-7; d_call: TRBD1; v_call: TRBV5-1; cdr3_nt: TGCGCCAGCAGCTTGGGACAGGGGGCCTCCGAGCAGTACTTC; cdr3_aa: CASSLGQGASEQYF
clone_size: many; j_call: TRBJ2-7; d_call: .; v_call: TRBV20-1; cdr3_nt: TGCAGTCCTATGGAGGGCTACGAGCAGTACTTC; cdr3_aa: CSPMEGYEQYF